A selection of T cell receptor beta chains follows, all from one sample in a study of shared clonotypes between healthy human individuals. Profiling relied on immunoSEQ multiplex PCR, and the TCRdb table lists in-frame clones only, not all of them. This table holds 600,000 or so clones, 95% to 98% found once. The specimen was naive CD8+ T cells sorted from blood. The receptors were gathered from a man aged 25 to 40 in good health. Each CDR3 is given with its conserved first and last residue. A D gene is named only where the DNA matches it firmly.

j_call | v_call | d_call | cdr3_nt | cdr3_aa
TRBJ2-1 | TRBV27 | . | TGTGCCAGCAGTGCGCGAGGTAGTGAGCAGTTCTTC | CASSARGSEQFF
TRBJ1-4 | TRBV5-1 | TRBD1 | TGCGCCAGCAGCTTCGACAGGGGTGGCCCAGAAAAACTGTTTTTT | CASSFDRGGPEKLFF
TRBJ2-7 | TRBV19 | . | TGTGCCAGTAGTCTCACAGCTCCGAGCTCCTACGAGCAGTACTTC | CASSLTAPSSYEQYF
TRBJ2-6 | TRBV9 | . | TGTGCCAGCAGCGCGAGGGTTGGTGGGGCCAACGTCCTGACTTTC | CASSARVGGANVLTF
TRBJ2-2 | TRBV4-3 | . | TGCGCCAGCAGCCAAGATTGGGACACCGGGGAGCTGTTTTTT | CASSQDWDTGELFF
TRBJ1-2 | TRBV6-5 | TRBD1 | TGTGCCACTTTACCGGGACAGGGGGCGTCTGGCTACACCTTC | CATLPGQGASGYTF
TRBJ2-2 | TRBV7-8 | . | TGTGCCAGCAGCTTAGGGGTGTACGGGGAGCTGTTTTTT | CASSLGVYGELFF
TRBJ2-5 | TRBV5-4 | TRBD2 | TGTGCCAGCAGCTTGCGGCGGGGGGAGACCCAGTACTTC | CASSLRRGETQYF
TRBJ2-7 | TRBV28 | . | TGTGCCAGCAGTTTGGCTAACGAGCAGTACTTC | CASSLANEQYF
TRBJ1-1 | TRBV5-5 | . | TGTGCCAGCAGGAACCCGGCGACAGCTCCTACTGAAGCTTTCTTT | CASRNPATAPTEAFF
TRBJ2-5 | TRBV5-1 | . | TGCGCCAGCAGCTTATTTAGGACAGAAGAGACCCAGTACTTC | CASSLFRTEETQYF
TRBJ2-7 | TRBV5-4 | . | TGTGCCAGCAGCTGGGGGGCTGTTTACGAGCAGTACTTC | CASSWGAVYEQYF
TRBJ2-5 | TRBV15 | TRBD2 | TGTGCCACCAGCGAGAGTCTAGCGGGATCGGTCGGGGAGACCCAGTACTTC | CATSESLAGSVGETQYF
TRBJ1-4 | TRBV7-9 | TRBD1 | TGTGCCAGCAGCCCCCAGGGGGATGGGGATGAAAAACTGTTTTTT | CASSPQGDGDEKLFF
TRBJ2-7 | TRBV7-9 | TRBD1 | TGTGCCAGCAGCTCTCGGGACAGGGACCTCTTCGAGCAGTACTTC | CASSSRDRDLFEQYF
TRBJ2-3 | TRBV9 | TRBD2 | TGTGCCAGCAGCGAAGTAAAGACTAGCGGGATCACAGATACGCAGTATTTT | CASSEVKTSGITDTQYF
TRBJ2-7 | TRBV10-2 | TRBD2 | TGCGCCAGCAGAAGCACCGGGACTAGCGGGTACGAGCAGTACTTC | CASRSTGTSGYEQYF
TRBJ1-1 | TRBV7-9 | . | TGTGCCAGCAGCTTAGTTAGCCGGGTTGAAGCTTTCTTT | CASSLVSRVEAFF
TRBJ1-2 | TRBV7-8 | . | TGTGCCAGCAGCCAAGTAGGAGATCTCCGGAATGGCTACACCTTC | CASSQVGDLRNGYTF
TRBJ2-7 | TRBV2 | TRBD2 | TGTGCCAGCAGTTCCTTTGCGGGAGGCTCCCACGAGCAGTACTTC | CASSSFAGGSHEQYF
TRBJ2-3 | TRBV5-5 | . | TGTGCCAGCAGCTTGGCTTCAGGGTTAAGCACAGATACGCAGTATTTT | CASSLASGLSTDTQYF
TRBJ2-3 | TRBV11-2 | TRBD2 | TGTGCCAGCAGCTTAAATAGCGGGAGTACCACAGATACGCAGTATTTT | CASSLNSGSTTDTQYF
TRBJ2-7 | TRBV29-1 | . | TGCAGCGCTGTTCCCGCTAGCGACGCTTACGAGCAGTACTTC | CSAVPASDAYEQYF
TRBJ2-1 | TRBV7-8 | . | TGTGCCAGCAGCTTAGTTCAGGGATCAGGCAATGAGCAGTTCTTC | CASSLVQGSGNEQFF
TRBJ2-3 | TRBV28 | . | TGTGCCAGCAGTTTAACCCCAAGTCTGAGGGGAGCAGATACGCAGTATTTT | CASSLTPSLRGADTQYF
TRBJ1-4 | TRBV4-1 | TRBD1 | TGCGCCAGCAGCCAAGAGGGACAGACGAATGAAAAACTGTTTTTT | CASSQEGQTNEKLFF
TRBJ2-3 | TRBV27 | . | TGTGCCAGCAGTTTTCCGGGAGTGAAAGATACGCAGTATTTT | CASSFPGVKDTQYF
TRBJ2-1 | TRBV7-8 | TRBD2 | TGTGCCAGCAGCTTAAAAGCGGGAGCTATCCATGAGCAGTTCTTC | CASSLKAGAIHEQFF
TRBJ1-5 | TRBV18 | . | TGTGCCAGCTCACCATCCAATAGCAATCAGCCCCAGCATTTT | CASSPSNSNQPQHF
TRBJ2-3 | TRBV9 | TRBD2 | TGTGCCAGCAGCGTAGGGGATAGCGGGAGGGCAACAGATACGCAGTATTTT | CASSVGDSGRATDTQYF
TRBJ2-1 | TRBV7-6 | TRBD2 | TGTGCCAGCAGCTTAGCAGGACTAGCGGAGATTACGGGATACAATGAGCAGTTCTTC | CASSLAGLAEITGYNEQFF
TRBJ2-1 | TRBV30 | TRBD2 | TGTGCCTGGGTAGATCCAGCGGGAGAATCCTACAATGAGCAGTTCTTC | CAWVDPAGESYNEQFF
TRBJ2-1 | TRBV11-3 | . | TGTGCCAGCAGCTTCCCCGGACCAGGGAATGAGCAGTTCTTC | CASSFPGPGNEQFF
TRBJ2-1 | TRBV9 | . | TGTGCCAGCAGTCCAATTAGGGTTCTGGGAAATGAGCAGTTCTTC | CASSPIRVLGNEQFF